This T cell receptor (beta chain) comes out of a study of CXCR3-negative and CXCR3-positive naive CD8 T cells. Study context: Roughly 135 million TRB reads were obtained overall (about 1.5 +/- 0.3 million per library).

Germline lookup yields CDR1 MNHEY and CDR2 SMNVEV (reference sequence). This CDR3 is built from 14 residues. Study-wide results and caveats: Similar TRBV-TRBJ usage characterized naive CXCR3-negative and CXCR3-positive cells; memory cells differed. Higher TRB CDR3 hydrophobicity marked CXCR3-positive naive cells relative to CXCR3-negative naive cells.

A remark on this clonotype: The antigen is unknown.

TRB cDNA libraries were made by UMI-labeled 5' RACE. TCRdb re-analyzed the 5' RACE reads; it lists each CDR3 protein once, without DNA. The table gives approximately 100,000 distinct CDR3 sequences; the top ten clones make up approximately 1.1% of it. The TCR sequence derives from a human donor in good health. Some clones in this sample may be carry-over from other donors' samples. The sample taken for sequencing was naive CXCR3+ CD8+ T cells from blood. The subset is: CD45RO-CCR7+CD27+CD95- naive CD8+ T cells expressing CXCR3 (TNR3+). The chain carries TRBV27 and TRBJ2-7; checking the TCRdb D call of TRBD1 is not possible without DNA. CDR3 region: CASSPGTDNYEQYF.